A selection of T cell receptor beta chains follows, all from one sample in a study of T cells in Graves' hyperthyroidism and ophthalmopathy. TCRdb called the multiplex PCR reads again in MiXCR, with one record for every CDR3 protein. The repertoire consists of a few hundred thousand distinct CDR3 sequences, with around a sixth occurring once and the leading ten covering around 6.6%. The source material was blood. These receptor sequences come from a woman in her 30s with Graves' hyperthyroidism. The CDR3 runs from the conserved cysteine through the conserved F or W. A D gene is named only where the DNA matches it firmly. Clone size is given for some rows only: seen once, a few or many times, or a class if the clone is expanded.

CDR3: CASSLGAATVEQFF
DNA: TGTGCCAGCAGCTTAGGGGCGGCGACTGTGGAGCAGTTCTTC
size: many
D: -
J: TRBJ2-1
length: 14
V: TRBV11-3

CDR3: CASRYRDTDTQYF
DNA: TGTGCCAGTCGGTACAGGGACACAGATACGCAGTATTTT
size: many
D: -
J: TRBJ2-3
length: 13
V: TRBV5-4

CDR3: CASREAYSNQPQHF
DNA: TGTGCCAGCAGAGAAGCCTATAGCAATCAGCCCCAGCATTTT
size: many
D: -
J: TRBJ1-5
length: 14
V: TRBV12-3/TRBV12-4

CDR3: CASSIPAGHRDEQFF
DNA: TGTGCCAGTAGTATCCCAGCGGGGCATCGCGATGAGCAGTTCTTC
size: -
D: TRBD2
J: TRBJ2-1
length: 15
V: TRBV19

CDR3: CAWSILRQGSEQYF
DNA: TGTGCCTGGAGCATCTTAAGGCAGGGAAGCGAGCAGTACTTC
size: many
D: -
J: TRBJ2-7
length: 14
V: TRBV30

CDR3: CASRPGSSPAQFF
DNA: TGTGCCAGCAGGCCCGGGTCGAGCCCAGCACAGTTCTTC
size: -
D: -
J: TRBJ2-1
length: 13
V: TRBV6-1

CDR3: CASSLRTGADTQYF
DNA: TGTGCCAGCAGCCTCAGGACAGGGGCAGATACGCAGTATTTT
size: few
D: TRBD1
J: TRBJ2-3
length: 14
V: TRBV7-9

CDR3: CASSSGTESQETQYF
DNA: TGCGCCAGCAGCTCCGGGACGGAAAGCCAAGAGACCCAGTACTTC
size: -
D: -
J: TRBJ2-5
length: 15
V: TRBV5-1

CDR3: CASSLQGSHEQYF
DNA: TGTGCCAGCAGCTTACAGGGATCCCACGAGCAGTACTTC
size: -
D: -
J: TRBJ2-7
length: 13
V: TRBV7-9

CDR3: CANRTSGGRDTQYF
DNA: TGTGCCAACAGAACTAGCGGCGGCAGAGATACGCAGTATTTT
size: -
D: TRBD2
J: TRBJ2-3
length: 14
V: TRBV12-3/TRBV12-4

CDR3: CASSLGVGDTQYF
DNA: TGTGCCAGCAGCTTGGGCGTGGGAGATACGCAGTATTTT
size: many
D: -
J: TRBJ2-3
length: 13
V: TRBV7-2

CDR3: CASSYGVGTDTQYF
DNA: TGTGCCAGCAGTTACGGTGTCGGCACAGATACGCAGTATTTT
size: many
D: -
J: TRBJ2-3
length: 14
V: TRBV6-5

CDR3: CASSSPGLAGGRSYNEQFF
DNA: TGTGCCAGCAGCTCACCGGGACTAGCGGGAGGACGCTCCTACAATGAGCAGTTCTTC
size: many
D: TRBD2
J: TRBJ2-1
length: 19
V: TRBV5-6

CDR3: CASSYSAGNSGNTIYF
DNA: TGTGCCAGCAGTTACTCGGCAGGAAACTCTGGAAACACCATATATTTT
size: -
D: -
J: TRBJ1-3
length: 16
V: TRBV6-6

CDR3: CASSYNGGAGTEAFF
DNA: TGTGCCAGCAGCTACAACGGAGGCGCTGGCACTGAAGCTTTCTTT
size: -
D: -
J: TRBJ1-1
length: 15
V: TRBV5-4

CDR3: CASSQDRYHEKLFF
DNA: TGTGCCAGCAGCCAGGACAGGTATCATGAAAAACTGTTTTTT
size: many
D: TRBD1
J: TRBJ1-4
length: 14
V: TRBV3-1

CDR3: CASSESKAVNTEAFF
DNA: TGCGCCAGCAGTGAGTCGAAGGCAGTGAACACTGAAGCTTTCTTT
size: many
D: -
J: TRBJ1-1
length: 15
V: TRBV10-1

CDR3: CASSYSQGGYGYTF
DNA: TGTGCCAGCAGTTACTCGCAGGGGGGGTATGGCTACACCTTC
size: many
D: TRBD1
J: TRBJ1-2
length: 14
V: TRBV6-5

CDR3: CASSFGPGANVLTF
DNA: TGTGCCAGCAGTTTCGGACCTGGGGCCAACGTCCTGACTTTC
size: -
D: -
J: TRBJ2-6
length: 14
V: TRBV27

CDR3: CAGTGGSNYGYTF
DNA: TGTGCCGGCACAGGGGGCTCTAACTATGGCTACACCTTC
size: few
D: TRBD1
J: TRBJ1-2
length: 13
V: TRBV6-1

CDR3: CASSQDTGSYNEQLF
DNA: TGTGCCAGCAGCCAAGATACTGGCTCCTACAATGAGCAGCTCTTC
size: -
D: -
J: TRBJ2-1
length: 15
V: TRBV3-1

CDR3: CASGQTGSSGNTIYF
DNA: TGTGCTAGTGGTCAGACAGGAAGCTCTGGAAACACCATATATTTT
size: few
D: -
J: TRBJ1-3
length: 15
V: TRBV12-5

CDR3: CASSELRGQFF
DNA: TGTGCCAGCAGTGAACTGAGAGGGCAGTTCTTC
size: many
D: -
J: TRBJ2-1
length: 11
V: TRBV6-1

CDR3: CASRPDRGDSNQPQHF
DNA: TGTGCCAGCAGGCCGGACAGGGGGGATAGCAATCAGCCCCAGCATTTT
size: many
D: TRBD1
J: TRBJ1-5
length: 16
V: TRBV27

CDR3: CSAHLTSSYEQYF
DNA: TGCAGTGCCCACCTGACTAGCAGCTACGAGCAGTACTTC
size: many
D: TRBD2
J: TRBJ2-7
length: 13
V: TRBV20-1

CDR3: CASREREDGGEQYF
DNA: TGTGCCAGCAGGGAGCGGGAAGACGGGGGGGAGCAGTACTTC
size: many
D: TRBD2
J: TRBJ2-7
length: 14
V: TRBV6-1

CDR3: CASSQGVDSNQPQHF
DNA: TGTGCCAGCAGCCAAGGAGTTGATAGCAATCAGCCCCAGCATTTT
size: many
D: -
J: TRBJ1-5
length: 15
V: TRBV4-2

CDR3: CATSTGRVHEQYF
DNA: TGTGCCACAAGCACCGGACGGGTGCACGAGCAGTACTTC
size: -
D: -
J: TRBJ2-7
length: 13
V: TRBV24-1

CDR3: CASSAKTSGTHTDTQYF
DNA: TGTGCCAGCAGTGCAAAGACTAGCGGGACTCACACAGATACGCAGTATTTT
size: few
D: TRBD2
J: TRBJ2-3
length: 17
V: TRBV27

CDR3: CASSQGKTGLDTIYF
DNA: TGTGCCAGCAGCCAAGGAAAAACAGGGTTGGACACCATATATTTT
size: -
D: -
J: TRBJ1-3
length: 15
V: TRBV4-2

CDR3: CASSYIAGEPGELFF
DNA: TGTGCCAGCAGTTATATAGCGGGAGAACCCGGGGAGCTGTTTTTT
size: -
D: TRBD2
J: TRBJ2-2
length: 15
V: TRBV6-2/TRBV6-3

CDR3: CASSLDRASGSGTDTQYF
DNA: TGTGCCAGCAGCTTAGATCGGGCTAGCGGGAGTGGCACGGATACGCAGTATTTT
size: many
D: TRBD2
J: TRBJ2-3
length: 18
V: TRBV11-2

CDR3: CATARAGGEKLFF
DNA: TGTGCCACCGCGAGGGCAGGGGGCGAAAAACTGTTTTTT
size: -
D: TRBD1
J: TRBJ1-4
length: 13
V: TRBV6-1

CDR3: CSARDPVGLNEKLFF
DNA: TGCAGTGCTAGAGATCCGGTGGGCCTTAATGAAAAACTGTTTTTT
size: few
D: -
J: TRBJ1-4
length: 15
V: TRBV20-1

CDR3: CASSSVISPYGYTF
DNA: TGTGCCAGCAGCTCGGTCATAAGTCCCTATGGCTACACCTTC
size: few
D: -
J: TRBJ1-2
length: 14
V: TRBV14

CDR3: CASTWGPGTGNTEAFF
DNA: TGTGCCAGTACCTGGGGTCCGGGCACTGGGAACACTGAAGCTTTCTTT
size: many
D: -
J: TRBJ1-1
length: 16
V: TRBV19

CDR3: CSARDAWTSSYEQYF
DNA: TGCAGTGCTAGAGACGCGTGGACTAGCTCCTACGAGCAGTACTTC
size: -
D: TRBD2
J: TRBJ2-7
length: 15
V: TRBV20-1

CDR3: CSATGLAGGGYEQYF
DNA: TGCAGTGCTACTGGACTAGCGGGAGGTGGCTACGAGCAGTACTTC
size: -
D: TRBD2
J: TRBJ2-7
length: 15
V: TRBV20-1

CDR3: CASSLRDSAQETQYF
DNA: TGTGCCAGCAGTCTCCGGGACAGCGCGCAAGAGACCCAGTACTTC
size: -
D: TRBD1
J: TRBJ2-5
length: 15
V: TRBV27

CDR3: CASSQRLMGEQYF
DNA: TGCGCCAGCAGCCAGAGACTTATGGGCGAGCAGTACTTC
size: many
D: -
J: TRBJ2-7
length: 13
V: TRBV5-1

CDR3: CASSPTGQGYGYTF
DNA: TGTGCCAGCAGTCCCACCGGACAGGGCTATGGCTACACCTTC
size: many
D: TRBD1
J: TRBJ1-2
length: 14
V: TRBV28

CDR3: CASRKNKGASGYTF
DNA: TGTGCCAGTAGGAAGAACAAGGGGGCAAGTGGCTACACCTTC
size: few
D: TRBD1
J: TRBJ1-2
length: 14
V: TRBV19

CDR3: CASSLVRDHYEQYF
DNA: TGCGCCAGCAGCTTGGTCAGGGATCACTACGAGCAGTACTTC
size: many
D: -
J: TRBJ2-7
length: 14
V: TRBV5-1

CDR3: CATSRDGGERLAGNNEQFF
DNA: TGTGCCACCAGCAGAGATGGAGGAGAGAGACTAGCGGGAAACAATGAGCAGTTCTTC
size: few
D: TRBD2
J: TRBJ2-1
length: 19
V: TRBV15

CDR3: CASSLDPRPSYNEQFF
DNA: TGTGCCAGCAGCTTGGATCCTAGACCCTCCTACAATGAGCAGTTCTTC
size: -
D: -
J: TRBJ2-1
length: 16
V: TRBV5-5

CDR3: CASGKVYEQYF
DNA: TGTGCCAGCGGAAAAGTCTACGAGCAGTACTTC
size: many
D: -
J: TRBJ2-7
length: 11
V: TRBV2

CDR3: CASRSDTYEQYF
DNA: TGTGCCAGCAGGAGCGACACCTACGAGCAGTACTTC
size: few
D: -
J: TRBJ2-7
length: 12
V: TRBV6-1

CDR3: CSARDLLAKYNEQFF
DNA: TGCAGTGCTAGAGACCTACTAGCGAAATACAATGAGCAGTTCTTC
size: many
D: TRBD2
J: TRBJ2-1
length: 15
V: TRBV20-1

CDR3: CAWTGATGELFF
DNA: TGTGCCTGGACAGGGGCCACCGGGGAGCTGTTTTTT
size: many
D: -
J: TRBJ2-2
length: 12
V: TRBV30

CDR3: CSARDGPRTTDSYEQYF
DNA: TGCAGTGCTAGAGATGGACCCCGGACTACCGACTCCTACGAGCAGTACTTC
size: many
D: -
J: TRBJ2-7
length: 17
V: TRBV20-1

CDR3: CATSRGVAGETQYF
DNA: TGTGCCACCAGCCGAGGGGTAGCTGGGGAGACCCAGTACTTC
size: many
D: -
J: TRBJ2-5
length: 14
V: TRBV15

CDR3: CASSKLGGTSGQETQYF
DNA: TGTGCCAGCAGCAAATTAGGTGGGACTAGCGGACAAGAGACCCAGTACTTC
size: many
D: TRBD2
J: TRBJ2-5
length: 17
V: TRBV7-9

CDR3: CASSYSRFGIGATNEKLFF
DNA: TGTGCCAGCAGTTACTCGAGATTTGGCATCGGAGCAACTAATGAAAAACTGTTTTTT
size: many
D: -
J: TRBJ1-4
length: 19
V: TRBV6-5

CDR3: CSVIDRAYEQYF
DNA: TGCAGTGTTATAGACAGGGCCTACGAGCAGTACTTC
size: many
D: TRBD1
J: TRBJ2-7
length: 12
V: TRBV20-1

CDR3: CASRSEAGAAGELFF
DNA: TGTGCCAGCAGATCAGAGGCGGGGGCGGCCGGGGAGCTGTTTTTT
size: -
D: -
J: TRBJ2-2
length: 15
V: TRBV7-3

CDR3: CATGTSGRINTGELFF
DNA: TGTGCCACGGGGACTAGCGGGAGGATTAACACCGGGGAGCTGTTTTTT
size: few
D: TRBD2
J: TRBJ2-2
length: 16
V: TRBV15

CDR3: CASSLTRGKTGELFF
DNA: TGTGCCAGCAGCTTAACACGGGGGAAGACCGGGGAGCTGTTTTTT
size: -
D: -
J: TRBJ2-2
length: 15
V: TRBV7-3

CDR3: CASISGYTEAFF
DNA: TGTGCCAGTATCTCAGGCTACACTGAAGCTTTCTTT
size: many
D: -
J: TRBJ1-1
length: 12
V: TRBV19

CDR3: CASKDASAEYNEQFF
DNA: TGTGCCAGCAAGGACGCTAGCGCAGAATACAATGAGCAGTTCTTC
size: many
D: -
J: TRBJ2-1
length: 15
V: TRBV7-3